This entry features one TCR beta chain sequence. Recruitment covered about two dozen US areas and drew participants whose ages spanned about 18 to 89 years. Original handling: Amplification with reference gene primers provided the estimates of nucleated cell counts. Produced via immunoSEQ multiplex PCR; TCRdb's table is partial and in-frame only. The V and J calls and clone size were taken over from that table, and D and trimming were inferred from the DNA. The top ten hold about 3.4% of the sample, which has approximately 250,000 clones, around 90% seen once. This entry is derived from a study of blood T cell repertoires in COVID-19. At the level of the study: T cells, B-cell-depleted T cells, or PBMCs supplied cDNA or gDNA.

This receptor was taken from a middle-aged woman who had been exposed to COVID-19. Sequencing used PBMCs or T cells enriched from blood (not recorded which).

DNA for the CDR3: TGTGCCAGCAGCTTCGAAAGACTAGCGGGGGCCACAGATACGCAGTATTTT. As protein: CASSFERLAGATDTQYF. The chain uses TRBV7-8 and TRBJ2-3, with 12 positions matching TRBD2. The germline CDR1 and CDR2 sequences are SGHVS and FQNEAQ. This CDR3 has 17 amino acids. V lost 3 bases and J lost 2; bases outside the gene matches: 6.